The 5 T cell receptor beta chains below all came from one sample that was sequenced in a study of T cell changes during pregnancy in multiple sclerosis (dated by TCRdb to about 2019). Library generation was performed with the immunoSEQ multiplex PCR assay. In its TCRdb copy, this immuneACCESS table keeps in-frame sequences only and misses some clones. Where compared with another copy, unresolved V genes explain less than half of these, and the others have no known cause. This sample holds about 100,000 clones; approximately 92% were observed only once. The top ten hold around 3.1% of the sample. The sample consisted of peripheral blood, taken in the second trimester of pregnancy. These receptors were taken from a female donor with multiple sclerosis, enrolled in a pregnancy study.

The J gene is TRBJ2-1, the V gene TRBV4-2, with TRBD2 matching 13 bases. The J segment lost 3 bases and the V segment lost 4 bases, leaving 18 bases of the junction unmatched. The CDR3 consists of 21 residues. Germline values: CDR1 LGHNA, CDR2 YNFKEQ. The chain's CDR3 is CASSRARRTSGSRIGYNEQFF. The CDR3 DNA is TGTGCCAGCAGCCGGGCTAGACGGACTAGCGGGAGTCGGATCGGCTACAATGAGCAGTTCTTC.

The chain joins TRBV27 to TRBJ2-7, with 10 positions matching TRBD2. The CDR3 is made up of 16 amino acids. Germline assignment: CDR1 MNHEY and CDR2 SMNVEV (reference sequence). Trimming at V came to 4 bases and at J to 1 base, leaving 7 bases not matched to a gene. CDR3 nucleotide sequence: TGTGCCAGCAGTTCTCAAGCGGGAGGGGATTCCTACGAGCAGTACTTC. Its protein product is CASSSQAGGDSYEQYF.

V gene TRBV5-8 combines with J gene TRBJ2-7, with 10 bases matching TRBD2. The CDR3 loop spans 17 amino acids. With V trimmed by 0 bases and J by 0 bases, 6 bases remained unmatched. From germline, CDR1 is SGHTS and CDR2 YDEGEE. The CDR3 here is CASSLVVRLAGSYEQYF. The CDR3 DNA follows: TGTGCCAGCAGCTTGGTAGTGAGACTAGCGGGCTCCTACGAGCAGTACTTC. Supplemented by reference TRBV5-8 and TRBJ2-7, the full variable domain reads EAGVTQSPTHLIKTRGQQATLRCSPISGHTSVYWYQQALGLGLQFLLWYDEGEERNRGNFPPRFSGRQFPNYSSELNVNALELEDSALYLCASSLVVRLAGSYEQYFGPGTRLTVT.

V usage is TRBV18 and J usage is TRBJ1-3, with 7 nucleotides matching TRBD1. Germline values: CDR1 KGHSH, CDR2 LQKENI. The CDR3 consists of 15 residues. V dropped 3 bases and J dropped 2; count of bases not matched to a gene: 4. The CDR3 loop is CASSPTGTPGNTIYF. The CDR3 DNA sequence: TGTGCCAGCTCACCGACAGGGACCCCTGGAAACACCATATATTTT.

The genes are TRBV29-1 and TRBJ2-3; weak D call: TRBD2 (5 bases). Germline CDR1 and CDR2: SQVTM and ANQGSEA. The CDR3 covers 13 residues. V gave up 4 bases and J gave up 4 bases, with 12 bases separating them. The CDR3 nucleotides read TGCAGCGTTGGACTCTCTAGCTCAGATACGCAGTATTTT. The encoded protein is CSVGLSSSDTQYF.